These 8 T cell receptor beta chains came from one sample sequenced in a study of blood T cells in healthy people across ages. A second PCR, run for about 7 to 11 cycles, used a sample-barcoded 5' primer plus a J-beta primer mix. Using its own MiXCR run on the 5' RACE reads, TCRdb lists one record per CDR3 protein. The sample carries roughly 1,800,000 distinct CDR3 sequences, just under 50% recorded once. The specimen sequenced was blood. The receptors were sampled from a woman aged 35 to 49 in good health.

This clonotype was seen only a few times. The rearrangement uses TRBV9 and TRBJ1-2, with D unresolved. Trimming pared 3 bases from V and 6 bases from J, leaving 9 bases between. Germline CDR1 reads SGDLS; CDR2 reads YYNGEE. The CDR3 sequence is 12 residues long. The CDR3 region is CASSDRINGYTF. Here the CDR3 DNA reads TGTGCCAGCAGCGACCGCATTAATGGCTACACCTTC.

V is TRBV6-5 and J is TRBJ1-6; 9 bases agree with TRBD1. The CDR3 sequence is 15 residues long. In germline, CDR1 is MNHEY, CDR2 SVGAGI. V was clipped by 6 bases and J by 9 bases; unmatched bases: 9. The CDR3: CASRQPGTGISPLHF. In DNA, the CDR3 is TGTGCCAGCAGGCAGCCCGGGACAGGGATTTCACCCCTCCACTTT.

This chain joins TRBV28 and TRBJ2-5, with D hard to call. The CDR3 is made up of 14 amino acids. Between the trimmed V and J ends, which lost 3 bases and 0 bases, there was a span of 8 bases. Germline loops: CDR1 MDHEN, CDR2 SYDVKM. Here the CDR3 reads CASSLLRNQETQYF. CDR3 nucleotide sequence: TGTGCCAGCAGTTTGCTACGGAACCAAGAGACCCAGTACTTC.

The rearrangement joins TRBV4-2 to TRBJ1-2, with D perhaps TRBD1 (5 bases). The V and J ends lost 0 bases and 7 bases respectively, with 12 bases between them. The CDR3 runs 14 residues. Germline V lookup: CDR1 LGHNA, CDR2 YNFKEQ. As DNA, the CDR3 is TGTGCCAGCAGCCAAGATCGGGACGACACTGGCTACACCTTC. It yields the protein CASSQDRDDTGYTF.

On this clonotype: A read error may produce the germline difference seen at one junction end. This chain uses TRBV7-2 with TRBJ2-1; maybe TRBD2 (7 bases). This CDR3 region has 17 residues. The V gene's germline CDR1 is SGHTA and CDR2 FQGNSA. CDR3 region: CAGSLGRGFFSYNEQFF. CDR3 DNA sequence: TGTGCCGGCAGCTTAGGGAGGGGGTTCTTCTCCTACAATGAGCAGTTCTTC.

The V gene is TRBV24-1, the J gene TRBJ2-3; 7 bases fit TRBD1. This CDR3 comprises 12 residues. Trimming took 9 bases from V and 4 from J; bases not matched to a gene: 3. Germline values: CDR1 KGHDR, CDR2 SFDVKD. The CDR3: CATGDRADTQYF. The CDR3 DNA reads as TGTGCCACCGGCGACAGGGCAGATACGCAGTATTTT.

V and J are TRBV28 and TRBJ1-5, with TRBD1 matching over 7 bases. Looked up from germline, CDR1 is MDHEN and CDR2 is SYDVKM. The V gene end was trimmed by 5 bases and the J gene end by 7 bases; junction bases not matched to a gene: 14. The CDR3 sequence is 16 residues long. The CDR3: CASSPPRPQGDQPQHF. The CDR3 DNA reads TGTGCCAGCAGTCCTCCCCGACCCCAGGGGGACCAGCCCCAGCATTTT.

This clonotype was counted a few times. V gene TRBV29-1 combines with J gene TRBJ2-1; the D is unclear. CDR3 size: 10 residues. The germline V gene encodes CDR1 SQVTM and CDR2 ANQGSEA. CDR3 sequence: CSSSGNEQFF. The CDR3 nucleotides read TGCAGTTCCAGTGGTAATGAGCAGTTCTTC.